This paragraph covers one T cell receptor beta chain sequence. What it recognizes is unknown. The junction had 8 bases not matched to a gene; V was cut back by 5 bases and J by 8 bases. The length of the CDR3 is 14 residues. The germline gives CDR1 SGHAT, CDR2 FQNNGV. This sample is part of a study of cytomegalovirus exposure and HLA in healthy donors. The study, taken as a whole, reports: A few of the chains that were CMV-associated were confirmed in vitro to be specific for CMV antigens. Both high specificity and high sensitivity reportedly marked the classifier's diagnosis of cytomegalovirus status. While the bulk of TCR sequences proved rare, some public TCRs turned up in many donors.

Clones were sequenced by immunoSEQ multiplex PCR, and TCRdb holds only the in-frame ones, with some missing. The sample gives around 200,000 clones, about 86% of which show up once; approximately 3% is in the top ten. The donors were members of the validation cohort comprising over a hundred subjects, separate from the roughly 650-subject first cohort. The chain couples TRBV11-2 to TRBJ1-4; the match to TRBD1 covers 7 bases. The source of this sequence is a woman between 18 and 29 years old in good health and CMV-seropositive. The sequenced sample consisted of PBMCs. The CDR3: CASSPGGFGEKLFF. CDR3 DNA sequence: TGTGCCAGCAGCCCAGGGGGGTTTGGCGAAAAACTGTTTTTT.